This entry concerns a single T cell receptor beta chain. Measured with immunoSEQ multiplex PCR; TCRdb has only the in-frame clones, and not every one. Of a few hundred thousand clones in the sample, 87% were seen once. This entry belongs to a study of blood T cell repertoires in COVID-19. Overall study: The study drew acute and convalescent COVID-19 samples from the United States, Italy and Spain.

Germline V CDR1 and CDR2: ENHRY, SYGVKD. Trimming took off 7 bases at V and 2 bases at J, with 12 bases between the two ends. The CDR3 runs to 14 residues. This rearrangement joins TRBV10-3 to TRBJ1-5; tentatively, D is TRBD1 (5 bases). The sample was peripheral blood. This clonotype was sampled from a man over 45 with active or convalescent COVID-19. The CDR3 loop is CAIKEGSGNQPQHF. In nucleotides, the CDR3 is TGTGCCATCAAGGAGGGGAGTGGCAATCAGCCCCAGCATTTT.